This T cell receptor (beta chain) originates from a study of blood T cell repertoires in COVID-19. For the study at large: The origin of the acute and convalescent COVID-19 samples was the United States, Italy and Spain. Nucleic acid was either cDNA or gDNA, and it came from T cells, B-cell-depleted T cells, or PBMCs.

Deletions cut 1 base from V and 4 bases from J, with 10 bases between. The length of the CDR3 is 14 residues. Germline assignment: CDR1 SEHNR and CDR2 FQNEAQ (reference sequence). The data were produced by immunoSEQ multiplex PCR, yet TCRdb's version contains in-frame clones alone and is incomplete. Of under 200,000 clones listed, nearly 90% were seen once; the top ten hold roughly 21%. The chain carries TRBV7-9 and TRBJ1-2; D perhaps matches TRBD1 (6 bases). The sequenced sample was peripheral blood. The sequence came from a man in his sixties with active or convalescent COVID-19. The CDR3 sequence is CASSLDRVIYGYTF. The CDR3, as DNA: TGTGCCAGCAGCTTAGACAGGGTAATCTATGGCTACACCTTC.